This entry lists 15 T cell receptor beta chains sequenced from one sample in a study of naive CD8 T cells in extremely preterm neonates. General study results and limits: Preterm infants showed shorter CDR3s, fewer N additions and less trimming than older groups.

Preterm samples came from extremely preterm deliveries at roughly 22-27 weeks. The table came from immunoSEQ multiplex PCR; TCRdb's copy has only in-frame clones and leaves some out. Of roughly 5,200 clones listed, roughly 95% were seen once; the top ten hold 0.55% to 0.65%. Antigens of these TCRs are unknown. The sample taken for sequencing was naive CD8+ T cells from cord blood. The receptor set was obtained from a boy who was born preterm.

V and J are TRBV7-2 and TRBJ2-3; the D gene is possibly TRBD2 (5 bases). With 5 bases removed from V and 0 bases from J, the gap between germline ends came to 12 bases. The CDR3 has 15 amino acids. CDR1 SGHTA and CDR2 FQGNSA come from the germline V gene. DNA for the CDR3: TGTGCCAGCAGCCTCAGCGGCCCTAGCACAGATACGCAGTATTTT. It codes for CASSLSGPSTDTQYF. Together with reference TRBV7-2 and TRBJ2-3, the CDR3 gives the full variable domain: GAGVSQSPSNKVTEKGKDVELRCDPISGHTALYWYRQSLGQGLEFLIYFQGNSAPDKSGLPSDRFSAERTGGSVSTLTIQRTQQEDSAVYLCASSLSGPSTDTQYFGPGTRLTVL.

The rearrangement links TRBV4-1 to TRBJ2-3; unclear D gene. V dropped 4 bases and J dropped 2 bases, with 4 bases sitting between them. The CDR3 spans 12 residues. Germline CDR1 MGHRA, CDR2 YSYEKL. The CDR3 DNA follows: TGCGCCAGCAGCCTTAACACAGATACGCAGTATTTT. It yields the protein CASSLNTDTQYF.

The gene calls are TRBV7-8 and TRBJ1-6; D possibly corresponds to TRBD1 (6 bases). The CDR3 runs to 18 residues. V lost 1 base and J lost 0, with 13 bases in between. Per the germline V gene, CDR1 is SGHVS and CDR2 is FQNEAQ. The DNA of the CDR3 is TGTGCCAGCAGCTTAGGTGCAGGGGACCGCTCCTATAATTCACCCCTCCACTTT. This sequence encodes CASSLGAGDRSYNSPLHF.

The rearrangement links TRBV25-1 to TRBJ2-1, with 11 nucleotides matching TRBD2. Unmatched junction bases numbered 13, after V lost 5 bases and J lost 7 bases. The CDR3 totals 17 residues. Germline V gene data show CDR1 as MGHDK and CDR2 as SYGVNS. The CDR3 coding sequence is TGTGCCAGCAGTCCCCCTGCTCGTAGCGGGAGGGGTAATGAGCAGTTCTTC. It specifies CASSPPARSGRGNEQFF. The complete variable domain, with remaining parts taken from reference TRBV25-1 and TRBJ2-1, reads EADIYQTPRYLVIGTGKKITLECSQTMGHDKMYWYQQDPGMELHLIHYSYGVNSTEKGDLSSESTVSRIRTEHFPLTLESARPSHTSQYLCASSPPARSGRGNEQFFGPGTRLTVL.

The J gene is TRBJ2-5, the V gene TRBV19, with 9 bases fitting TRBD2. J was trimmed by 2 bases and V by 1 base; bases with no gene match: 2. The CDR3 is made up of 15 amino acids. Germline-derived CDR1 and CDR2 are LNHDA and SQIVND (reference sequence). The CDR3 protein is CASSIVLAGQETQYF. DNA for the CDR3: TGTGCCAGTAGTATAGTCCTAGCGGGACAAGAGACCCAGTACTTC.

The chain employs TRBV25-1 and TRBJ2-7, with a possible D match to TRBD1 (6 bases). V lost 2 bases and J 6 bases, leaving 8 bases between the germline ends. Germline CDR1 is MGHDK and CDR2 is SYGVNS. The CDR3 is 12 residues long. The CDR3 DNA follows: TGTGCCAGCAGTGAACCAGGGGTCGAGCAGTACTTC. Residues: CASSEPGVEQYF.

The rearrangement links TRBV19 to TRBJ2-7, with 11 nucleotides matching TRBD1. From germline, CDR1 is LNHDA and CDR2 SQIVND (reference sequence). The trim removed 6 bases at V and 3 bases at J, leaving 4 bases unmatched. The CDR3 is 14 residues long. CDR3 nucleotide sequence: TGTGCCAGTAGCCCCGGGACAGGGGGCTACGAGCAGTACTTC. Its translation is CASSPGTGGYEQYF.

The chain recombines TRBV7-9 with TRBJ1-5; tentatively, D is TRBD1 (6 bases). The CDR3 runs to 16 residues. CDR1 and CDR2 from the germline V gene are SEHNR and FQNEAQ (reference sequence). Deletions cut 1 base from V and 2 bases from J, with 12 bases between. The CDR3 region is CASSLEGGRGNQPQHF. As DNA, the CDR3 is TGTGCCAGCAGCTTAGAGGGGGGGCGCGGCAATCAGCCCCAGCATTTT.

CDR3 amino acids: CASSQGTGYGYTF. CDR3 nucleotide sequence: TGCGCCAGCAGCCAAGGGACAGGGTATGGCTACACCTTC. The chain uses TRBV4-1 and TRBJ1-2; 8 positions match TRBD1. CDR1 is MGHRA, CDR2 YSYEKL, per germline. V was pared by 1 base and J by 5 bases, with 0 bases of the junction left unmatched. The CDR3 spans 13 residues.

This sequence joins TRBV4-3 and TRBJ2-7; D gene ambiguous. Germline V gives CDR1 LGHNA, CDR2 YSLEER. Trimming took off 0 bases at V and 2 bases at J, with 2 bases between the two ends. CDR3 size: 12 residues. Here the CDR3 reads CASSQDTYEQYF. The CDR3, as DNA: TGCGCCAGCAGCCAAGACACCTACGAGCAGTACTTC.

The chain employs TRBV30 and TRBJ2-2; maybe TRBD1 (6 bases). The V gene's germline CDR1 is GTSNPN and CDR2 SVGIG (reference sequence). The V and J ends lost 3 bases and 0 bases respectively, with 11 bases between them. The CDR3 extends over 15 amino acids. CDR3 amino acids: CAWRLTGTNTGELFF. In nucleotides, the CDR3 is TGTGCCTGGAGGCTTACAGGGACGAACACCGGGGAGCTGTTTTTT.

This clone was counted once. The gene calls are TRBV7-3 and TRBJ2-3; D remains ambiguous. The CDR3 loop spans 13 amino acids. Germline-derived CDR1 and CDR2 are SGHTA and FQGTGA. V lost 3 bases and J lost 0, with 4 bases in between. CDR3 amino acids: CASSFSSTDTQYF. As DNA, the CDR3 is TGTGCCAGCAGCTTTTCTAGCACAGATACGCAGTATTTT.

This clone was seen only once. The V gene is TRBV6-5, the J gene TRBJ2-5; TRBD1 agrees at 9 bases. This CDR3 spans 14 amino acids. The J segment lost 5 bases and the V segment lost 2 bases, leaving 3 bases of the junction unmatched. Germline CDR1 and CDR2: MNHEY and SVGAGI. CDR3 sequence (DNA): TGTGCCAGCAGTTACGGTGGGACAGGGGAGACCCAGTACTTC. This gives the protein CASSYGGTGETQYF.

The CDR3 region has the DNA TGTGCCAGCAGTTTTCAGGGCACTGAAGCTTTCTTT. Its translation is CASSFQGTEAFF. This sequence joins TRBV28 and TRBJ1-1; D is possibly TRBD1 (5 bases). Trimming took off 3 bases at V and 4 bases at J, with 6 bases between the two ends. The CDR3 runs to 12 residues. The V gene's germline CDR1 is MDHEN and CDR2 SYDVKM.

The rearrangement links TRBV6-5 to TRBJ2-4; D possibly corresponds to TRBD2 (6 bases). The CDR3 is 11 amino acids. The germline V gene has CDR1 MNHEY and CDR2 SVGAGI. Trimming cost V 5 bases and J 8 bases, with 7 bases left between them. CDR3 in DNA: TGTGCCAGCAGTGCTAGCGACATTCAGTACTTC. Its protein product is CASSASDIQYF.